This T cell receptor beta chain was profiled in a study of blood T cells in healthy people across ages. On this clonotype itself: A read error may be the cause here, since a much bigger clone is one base away.

A second roughly 7 to 11 cycle PCR used barcoded and J-beta primers. TCRdb passed the 5' RACE reads through MiXCR, listing each CDR3 protein once. The table lists 800,000 to 950,000 distinct CDR3 sequences, roughly 28% of them singletons. This same sample was also taken into another study, of T cells of mothers and their children.

Sequenced material: blood. The clonotype was recovered from a woman aged 40 to 50 in good health.

The CDR3 DNA reads as TGTGCCGGCAGGATGGGGGGGGGACAGGGAAAAATCCCGAACACCGGGGAGCTGTTTTTT. Translating gives CAGRMGGGQGKIPNTGELFF. The V call is TRBV12-3 or TRBV12-4, the J call TRBJ2-2; 9 bases line up with TRBD1. This CDR3 contains 20 residues.